The rows below give T cell receptor beta chains drawn from one sample of a study of control samples from healthy donors and cancer patients. Method: immunoSEQ multiplex PCR; TCRdb's copy keeps in-frame clones and lacks some. Of roughly 170,000 clones detected, roughly 93% appear once; the ten largest clones hold roughly 1.5%. The sequencing input was blood. These TCRs come from a man aged 18-30 years in good health. CDR3s leave out the opening cysteine and the closing phenylalanine or tryptophan. D genes are given only for firm matches.

D | J | V | CDR3
TRBD1 | TRBJ1-1 | TRBV5-1 | ASTSQGARTEAF
NA | TRBJ1-6 | TRBV30 | AWSAGVSNSPLH
NA | TRBJ1-2 | TRBV5-1 | ASSSDGGRDGYT
TRBD2 | TRBJ2-1 | TRBV3-1/TRBV3-2 | ASSPPGLAGEEQF
TRBD1 | TRBJ2-7 | TRBV6-5 | ASSRTGVSYEQY
NA | TRBJ1-6 | TRBV19 | ASSKGRGSSYNSPLH
TRBD2 | TRBJ2-3 | TRBV9 | ASSARVGLAGGTDTQY
NA | TRBJ1-5 | TRBV5-6 | ASSLFGGGQPQH
TRBD2 | TRBJ2-1 | TRBV12-5 | ASAPGGAGKNEQF
TRBD2 | TRBJ2-3 | TRBV6-5 | ASSYAGGGTDTQY
NA | TRBJ1-3 | TRBV5-1 | ASSLETASGNTIY
TRBD1 | TRBJ1-6 | TRBV3-1/TRBV3-2 | ASQGQFYNSPLH
NA | TRBJ2-1 | TRBV18 | ASSPPGRYNEQF
NA | TRBJ2-1 | TRBV9 | ASSVGGRRIDNEQF
NA | TRBJ2-2 | TRBV28 | ASRSVPGELF
NA | TRBJ1-6 | TRBV27 | ASSSYRDNNSPLH
NA | TRBJ1-5 | TRBV28 | ASGKGGSQPQH
TRBD1 | TRBJ1-2 | TRBV3-1/TRBV3-2 | ASSRFLGQTGYGYT
TRBD1 | TRBJ2-7 | TRBV5-4 | ASSRNDREYSYEQY
NA | TRBJ2-7 | TRBV3-1/TRBV3-2 | ASSRLRGTYEQY
NA | TRBJ1-4 | TRBV6-4 | ASRRGGVKKLF
TRBD2 | TRBJ2-3 | TRBV30 | AWSGLAGRDTTDTQY
TRBD2 | TRBJ2-3 | TRBV4-1 | ASSATRGVSASTDTQY
NA | TRBJ2-7 | TRBV9 | ASSVDPRRNEQY
NA | TRBJ2-7 | TRBV10-3 | AITNALSYEQY
NA | TRBJ2-4 | TRBV6-5 | ASRPTGVNIQY
NA | TRBJ2-2 | TRBV5-4 | ASSLAKQGGSGELF
TRBD2 | TRBJ2-7 | TRBV7-2 | ASSLDSGEGYEQY
TRBD1 | TRBJ2-3 | TRBV7-3 | ASSPYRTGGTDTQY
NA | TRBJ2-1 | TRBV7-3 | ASSLTEHEQF